This TCR beta chain was observed in a study of cytomegalovirus exposure and HLA in healthy donors (dated by TCRdb to between 2016 and 2019). Regarding the complete study: An earlier analysis of about 560 of the donors reported about 260 Gb of sequence data and 117 million unique TCR beta sequences obtained from about 179 million T cells. In an earlier analysis of over 550 of the donors, high-throughput TCR beta sequencing was used to judge whether each TCR beta V gene segment behaved as functional or pseudogenic. A later analysis re-examined previously published TCR beta repertoires from more than 600 donors and added high-resolution HLA genotyping to investigate patterns of TCR occurrence. The T cell repertoires of several hundred subjects were profiled by immunosequencing and related to cytomegalovirus serostatus. In addition to the first cohort of 650 to 800 subjects, a separate validation cohort of around 110 different subjects was used. All discovery cohort repertoires had been generated using a single sequencing platform. Of the 398 genotyped donors, about 80% fell in the genetic ancestry cluster associated with self-reported Caucasian donors. In the later analysis, no new phenotypic data were used to find candidate immune exposures; instead, reliance was placed on TCR beta sequences and their occurrence across donors. An early release that covered fewer than 750 HLA-typed donors contained approximately 300 gigabases of sequencing data and around 80 million unique TCR sequences. The study aimed to test whether cataloging public T cell receptors could reveal signatures of past pathogen exposure. High-throughput TCR immunosequencing, statistical association of individual TCRs with disease status, and machine learning were combined to predict cytomegalovirus infection status. Genome-wide SNP genotypes for about 65% of the 666 donors were used in a later genetic analysis, which treated that subset as a discovery cohort. Typing coverage varied by locus: roughly 620-640 donors for A, B, C, DRB1 and DQB1; roughly 500 for DQA1; about 600 for DPA1; roughly 450 for DPB1. Roughly 5 DR-DQ haplotypes were handled as single units for association and clustering, since linkage in the cohort was strong. Among about 400 genotyped donors of the cohort, an average of approximately 200,000 unique TCR beta nucleotide sequences was sequenced per donor, of which about 18% were non-productive. HLA typing covered class I and class II loci at four-digit resolution. Alongside the repertoire data, information on donor age, sex, ethnicity and CMV serostatus was compiled.

At the junction V is shortened by 2 bases and J by 5 bases; bases outside the gene matches: 6. The germline V gene encodes CDR1 MGHRA and CDR2 YSYEKL. The CDR3 sequence holds 16 residues, the cysteine and phenylalanine included. Left in the record is the CDR3 DNA by itself, 48 bases read in frame from the first base. In total, over 600 healthy bone marrow donors made up the cohort. Cohort members were all nominally healthy when sampled, although unrecorded immune exposures were likely present. The donor was CMV seronegative and was included in the group of a few hundred seronegative cohort members. A peripheral blood sample was provided by each donor, and peripheral blood mononuclear cells were used for TCR beta sequencing. Genomic DNA was extracted from the blood cell samples with the Qiagen DNeasy Blood Extraction Kit. The investigation overall reported the following: According to the authors, the approach could potentially be generalized to other disease states and immunological phenotypes. In a later analysis, HLA-associated TCR beta chains showed more clonal expansion and lower generation probabilities than non-associated chains that were equally common. A total of fewer than 200 TCR beta chains were listed by the study as associated with cytomegalovirus. A further reported finding was that TCR beta sequences accurately predicted the HLA-A and HLA-B alleles for most subjects in the first cohort. A cluster of highly shared sequence variants was judged likely to represent a technical artifact of the sequencing pipeline. HLA typing was unavailable for some donors at each locus, so association tests used only the typed subset. A later analysis reported that several top co-occurrence clusters appeared linked to parvovirus B19, influenza, CMV and Epstein-Barr virus. Linkage disequilibrium might explain the correlated functional status among segregating V segments, but an unknown experimental factor could not be ruled out. According to a later analysis, TCR association rates differed among HLA loci, with DRB1 alleles showing the most associated TCRs and HLA-C alleles showing the fewest. Most TCR sequences were observed very rarely across donors, whereas some public TCRs were present in many individuals. CMV serostatus was the only immune exposure information available for the cohort. When HLA alleles, especially DR and DQ, strongly co-occurred, attributing TCR associations to individual alleles was difficult. The classifier was reported to diagnose cytomegalovirus status with high specificity and sensitivity in both the original and validation cohorts. In an earlier analysis of 587 of the donors, most TCR beta V segments appeared in productive rearrangements about 87% or about 30% of the time, broadly matching IMGT annotations. In a later genetic analysis, a missense DCLRE1C variant was associated with V-gene and J-gene trimming of TCR beta chains, and the association was replicated in an independent cohort. Because counts were too low, 15 to 20 rarely observed V segments, including chromosome 9 orphons, were excluded from the earlier analysis of several hundred of the donors. In a later genetic analysis, fewer N-insertions in productive TCRs were reported among donors in an Asian-associated ancestry cluster than the approximately 710-donor mean. A few of the identified cytomegalovirus-associated TCR beta chains were confirmed in vitro to be specific for cytomegalovirus antigens. A later analysis associated 17,000 or so TCR beta sequences with specific HLA alleles at a false discovery rate of 0.05. Most CMV-associated TCR beta chains appeared to be HLA-restricted in a later analysis, and the HLA associations seemed to be driven largely by CMV exposure. Some IMGT-functional V segments, including TRBV6-2 and TRBV6-3, could not be distinguished by the 87-base-pair reads and were therefore excluded. Sequencing depth was assumed to be roughly uniform across donors in the presence/absence analyses, though that assumption may not hold. In this cohort, only TCR beta chains were sequenced, and detectable features were limited by the absence of alpha or paired-chain data.

Library prep was done by the immunoSEQ multiplex PCR assay. The multiplex PCR relied on a mix of 60 forward primers for TCR Vbeta segments and 13 reverse primers for TCR Jbeta segments. The CDR3 region of rearranged TCR beta genes was amplified from genomic DNA with a multiplex PCR assay. The amplified TCR beta libraries were sequenced on the Illumina HiSeq System as 87-base-pair reads. As for how the authors treated the data: Across the 700 or so repertoires, a later analysis counted some 81 million unique TCR beta chains, approximately 10 million of which were shared by at least two donors. To remove PCR and sequencing errors, raw reads were error-corrected and collapsed into unique sequences using a nearest-neighbor algorithm that merged closely related sequences. V, D and J gene segments were assigned by aligning CDR3 sequences to IMGT reference sequences. For a sequence to be retained, a match of at least six nucleotides was required to both a V gene segment and a J gene segment. Rearrangements were called productive when the CDR3 lacked stop codons and stayed in frame with V and J; all others were non-productive. CDR3 was defined by IMGT convention, running from the second conserved V-encoded cysteine to the conserved J-encoded phenylalanine. The earlier analysis of fewer than 750 of the donors excluded sequences that lacked an unambiguous match to a single V gene segment. An earlier analysis of several hundred of the donors classified V segments as functional when productive rearrangements were above 56.7% and as segregating when the standard deviation between donors was above 5%. A statistical classification framework was built to diagnose cytomegalovirus status from the catalog of TCR beta chain sequences. V and J gene assignment, in a later analysis, came from comparing TCR nucleotide sequences with IMGT/GENE-DB human TR gene sequences. Using the TCRdist pipeline, a later analysis assigned CDR3 sequences along with most-parsimonious VDJ recombination scenarios. In a later analysis, each TCR beta chain was defined by its CDR3 amino acid sequence together with its V-gene family, and reads without a unique V-gene family were excluded. As a way to deal with suspected cross-contamination and a sequencing artifact, a later analysis dropped roughly 600 nucleotide sequences that were highly shared and had low generation probability. A later analysis calculated a clonal expansion index for each public chain from normalized within-repertoire ranks of inferred template counts. A later analysis computed generation probabilities with a VDJ recombination model fitted to out-of-frame rearrangements, and checked the results against IGoR. Hypergeometric tests were used in a later analysis to score TCR-TCR, TCR-HLA and TCR-CMV co-occurrence, with a repertoire-size bias correction applied to the TCR pairs. False discovery rates were estimated in a later analysis by permuting HLA or CMV assignments 20 times. A later analysis grouped co-occurring TCRs with DBSCAN, adding TCRdist sequence similarity when clustering within HLA-allele-positive subsets. Co-occurrence clustering excluded repertoires with fewer than 30,000 or more than 120,000 public chains, plus five with anomalous nucleotide sharing. TCRdb retrieved this table from immuneACCESS and kept in-frame rearrangements only. Not all clones are present; in checked studies, unresolved V genes account for under half, and no reason is known for the remainder. V, J and clone size reflect that table, while D and trimming were determined from the DNA. This sample gives under 150,000 clones in total; roughly 82% of them show up just once. Approximately 1.1% of the sample rests with the top ten.

For this clone: Its antigen is not yet known. No base quality information exists; no much larger clone differs at one position.

This sequence uses TRBV4-1 and TRBJ2-1; TRBD2 matches 10 bases in the middle. Input material: PBMCs. This receptor was identified in a boy aged 5 to 17 in good health and CMV-seronegative. CDR3 region: CASSQSGRAWNNEQFF. The base sequence is TGCGCCAGCAGCCAAAGCGGGAGGGCCTGGAACAATGAGCAGTTCTTC.